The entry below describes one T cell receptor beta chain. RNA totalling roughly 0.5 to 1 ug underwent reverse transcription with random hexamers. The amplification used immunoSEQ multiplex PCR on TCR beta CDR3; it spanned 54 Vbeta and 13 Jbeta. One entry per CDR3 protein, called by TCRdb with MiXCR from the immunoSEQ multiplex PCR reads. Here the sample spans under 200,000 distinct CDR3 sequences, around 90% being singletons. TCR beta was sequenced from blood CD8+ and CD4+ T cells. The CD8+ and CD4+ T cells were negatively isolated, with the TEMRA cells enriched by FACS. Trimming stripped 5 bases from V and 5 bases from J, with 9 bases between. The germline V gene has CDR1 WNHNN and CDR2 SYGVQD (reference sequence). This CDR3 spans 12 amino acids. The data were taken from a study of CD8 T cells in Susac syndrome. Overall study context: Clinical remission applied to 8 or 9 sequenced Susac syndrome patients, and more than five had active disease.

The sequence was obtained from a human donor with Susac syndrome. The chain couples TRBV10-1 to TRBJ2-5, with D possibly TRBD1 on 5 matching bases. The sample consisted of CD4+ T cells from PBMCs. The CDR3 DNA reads TGCGCCAGCAGTACTCCAGGGGAGACCCAGTACTTC. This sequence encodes CASSTPGETQYF.